This paragraph covers one T cell receptor (beta chain) sequence. The sample holds one count of this clonotype. Its antigen specificity is not known. Base qualities are not at hand, and no much larger clone is one base apart. One read alone makes for weak evidence. V drops 5 bases and J drops 12 bases, leaving 16 bases in between. The CDR1 and CDR2 encoded by the germline V gene are SGHTA and FQGNSA. Reading from cysteine to phenylalanine, the CDR3 counts 13 amino acids. Of the read, only the CDR3 DNA is kept; its 39 bases are in frame from base 1. The receptor library was made with 5' RACE. The run used an Illumina HiSeq 2500. A second PCR of roughly 7 to 11 cycles was run with a J-beta primer mix and a sample-barcoded 5' primer. A unique molecular identifier was introduced onto each TCR beta cDNA molecule by a template-switch 5' adaptor carrying 12 random nucleotides. Each sample yielded at least 2.5 million CDR3-containing paired-end reads. First-strand cDNA synthesis was performed from all RNA using the Mint cDNA synthesis kit, with priming by a TRBC-specific oligonucleotide. Following uracil-DNA glycosylase treatment, a first 18-cycle PCR with universal primers M1SS and BC2_uni_R was performed on all cDNA. In the paper's pipeline: Each sample was normalized by randomly selecting 1 million high-quality reads, each carrying a distinct molecular identifier. Reads sharing molecular identifiers were discarded rather than binned into consensus sequences. MiTCR, set to a Q25 quality threshold and the strictest error-elimination algorithm, was used for CDR3 identification, clonotype clustering and error correction. A nonparametric unseen species model with Euler transformation was used to estimate a lower bound on total TCR beta diversity. The raw public reads went through TCRdb reprocessing: fastp at Q25, MiXCR clone calling, in-frame beta chains kept. Each entry is one CDR3 protein sequence, shown with its most common DNA and genes. None of the V and J calls come from the authors' own analysis; TCRdb made them. The sample table shows fewer than 800,000 distinct CDR3 sequences, and around 21% are seen once. The ten largest clones represent roughly 3.4% of the sample.

The 39 donors, aged about 6 to 95 years, were systemically healthy Caucasian individuals from Russia. Around 10 milliliters of peripheral blood were drawn from each donor into EDTA-treated Vacutainer tubes. Ficoll-Paque density-gradient centrifugation was used to isolate PBMCs, with at least 7 million per sample. Total RNA was extracted from PBMCs with Trizol reagent, with at least 5.5 micrograms obtained per sample. For every donor, flow cytometry on a PBMC aliquot measured the percentage of naive CD45RAhigh/CD27high T cells. The data were obtained in a study of blood T cells in healthy people across ages (dated by TCRdb to the mid-2010s). About the study as a whole: Template switching captured roughly one uniquely barcoded TCR beta cDNA molecule per two T cells in model experiments. Donors were grouped into four age groups: young (average approximately 16 years), middle-aged (roughly 37), aged (roughly 62) and long-lived (just over 80). To avoid experimental bias, donors of different ages were randomly spread across the sequencing lanes. The study analyzed two additional independent replicas of 1 million unique cDNA reads from the same blood draw for two donors, one aged 18 to 30 and one aged 80 or older. To track age-related changes in TCR beta repertoire diversity, the study relied on deep sequencing normalized with unique cDNA molecular identifiers. Broader findings and caveats from the paper: Compared with the aged group, more naive CD4+ T cells, fewer expanded clones and increased TCR diversity were shown by the long-lived group, suggesting age selection. Donor CMV infection status was unknown, potentially confounding age-related changes in expanded clonotypes. Observed TCR beta diversity correlated strongly with the percentage of naive T cells measured by flow cytometry. Estimates of total diversity based on one million sequenced T cells were considered lower bounds and underestimates. As age increased, observed TCR beta diversity per million T cells dropped in a roughly linear way, and a significant reduction was already evident by age about 40. Bulk unsorted PBMC profiling prevented conclusive comparison of naive and antigen-experienced compartments.

This clonotype was sampled from a man in his sixties or seventies in good health. This chain joins TRBV7-2 to TRBJ1-4; 5 matching bases give a weak D call of TRBD1. Sequenced: blood. Here is the DNA: TGTGCCAGCAGCCCCAGCTGGGGGAGGGAACTGTTTTTT. Translated, this is CASSPSWGRELFF.